Given below is one TCR beta chain in context. Its specific antigen is unknown. Qualities for individual bases were not recorded, and no much larger clone is one base off. The data stem from a study of CD8+CD57+ T cells in acquired aplastic anemia (dated 2018 in TCRdb). With regard to the full study: Extracted DNA from sorted CD4+ and CD8+ cells averaged around 3.2 ug, ranging from about 0.17 to 27.4 ug. A CD8+CD57+ expansion meant a frequency higher than the mean frequency seen in healthy subjects. The investigation overall reported the following: CD8+ Simpson's diversity did not differ significantly between patients and healthy controls (P=0.060). Around 27 CD8+ CDR3 sequences were found in both patients and controls but appeared to be highly expressed in patients and within the immunodominant clones of the patients.

Deletion took 0 bases off V and 0 bases off J, with a span of 9 bases between the germline ends. The CDR3 sequence holds 16 residues, the cysteine and phenylalanine included. The retained sequence is limited to the CDR3, 48 bases, with the frame set at the first base. From a lookup of the germline V gene, CDR1 and CDR2 are ENHRY and SYGVKD. Expansion of CD8+CD57+ cells had been shown by flow cytometry in the patients chosen for sequencing. Severe acquired aplastic anemia was diagnosed in all patients according to International Study of Aplastic Anemia and Agranulocytosis and Camitta criteria. Patients had received no therapy at the time of blood sampling. In the study, sorted CD4+ and CD8+ blood T cells from patients with severe aplastic anemia and from healthy subjects underwent deep sequencing of TCR repertoires. Patients were enrolled under clinicaltrials.gov protocols 00001620, 01623167, 00001397, 00071045, 00081523 and 00961064 in the USA. Ficoll-Paque density gradient centrifugation was used to isolate peripheral blood mononuclear cells. CD4+ and CD8+ T cells were sorted by FACS or magnetic beads before DNA extraction.

Profiling of TCR beta VDJ combinations and CDR3 sequences used genomic DNA as the template. An Illumina HiSeq 2000 was the platform used for TCR repertoire sequencing. In the authors' own workflow: Repertoires were assessed using TRBV/TRBJ rearrangement plots, CDR3 size and DJ length profiles, and Simpson's diversity index. The immunodominant clone was defined as the most abundant DNA sequence in deep sequencing data. CDR3 amino acid sequences were checked for sharing between subjects and were compared against published repertoires and the VDJdb database. TCRdb reprocessed the public reads (quality trimming at Q25 with fastp, clone calling with MiXCR) and kept in-frame beta chains. Duplicate CDR3 protein sequences are folded into a single record with the most common DNA and genes. For this entry, the V and J calls and clone size follow TCRdb and not the study's own pipeline. This sample is represented by around 200,000 distinct CDR3 sequences; less than 50% of them were singletons. The top ten clonotypes cover 13% of the sample.

The chain is assembled from TRBV10-3 and TRBJ1-5, with the D gene not confidently named. This receptor was taken from a human donor with aplastic anemia. Sequencing was performed on sorted CD4+, CD8+, or CD8+CD57+ T cells (not recorded which) from PBMCs. The nucleotide sequence reads as follows: TGTGCCATCAGTGAGTCGTCTAGGGTTAGCAATCAGCCCCAGCATTTT. Its amino acids are CAISESSRVSNQPQHF.